This TCR beta chain emerged from a study of cytomegalovirus exposure and HLA in healthy donors. Trimming cost V 4 bases and J 7 bases; bases outside gene matches: 8. CDR1 is SGDLS and CDR2 is YYNGEE in the germline V gene. The CDR3 has 15 amino acids. Profiling relied on immunoSEQ multiplex PCR, and the TCRdb table lists in-frame clones only, not all of them. The table includes around 140,000 clones, roughly 90% detected once. A word on this clone: Its cognate antigen is unknown.

Study-wide points: Subsequent analysis showed first-cohort TCR clusters tending to co-occur in around 130 validation repertoires. Altogether, some 170 TCR beta chains were recorded as cytomegalovirus-associated. Most TCRs appeared rarely, but some public TCRs recurred in many donors.

Sequencing was done on a sample of PBMCs. The J gene is TRBJ2-1, the V gene TRBV9; 10 bases agree with TRBD2. The sequence came from a man between 18 and 29 years old in good health and CMV-seropositive. The CDR3 sequence: CASSPAGGQWNEQFF. For the CDR3, the DNA is TGTGCCAGCAGCCCAGCGGGGGGGCAGTGGAATGAGCAGTTCTTC. The whole variable domain, filled in from reference TRBV9 and TRBJ2-1, reads DSGVTQTPKHLITATGQRVTLRCSPRSGDLSVYWYQQSLDQGLQFLIQYYNGEERAKGNILERFSAQQFPDLHSELNLSSLELGDSALYFCASSPAGGQWNEQFFGPGTRLTVL.